Below are 17 T cell receptor beta chains sequenced from a single sample in a study of CD8 T cells in Susac syndrome. After extraction with the RNeasy kit, roughly 0.45 to 1 ug of the RNA was reverse transcribed using random hexamers. One entry per CDR3 protein results from TCRdb running MiXCR on the immunoSEQ multiplex PCR reads. Here the sample spans around 230,000 distinct CDR3 sequences, 95% to 97% being singletons. Sequencing was performed on CD4+ T cells from PBMCs. All receptors come from a human donor with Susac syndrome.

The V and J genes are TRBV29-1 and TRBJ1-1, with unresolved D. V was trimmed by 6 bases and J by 3 bases, leaving 14 bases between them. Germline lookup yields CDR1 SQVTM and CDR2 ANQGSEA. The CDR3 runs to 13 residues. CDR3 amino acids: CSVRPGVDTEAFF. The CDR3 nucleotides read TGCAGCGTCCGCCCGGGCGTGGACACTGAAGCTTTCTTT.

The rearrangement joins TRBV30 to TRBJ2-7; a possible D gene is TRBD1 (6 bases). Germline assignment: CDR1 GTSNPN and CDR2 SVGIG (reference sequence). The CDR3 totals 14 residues. Deletions cut 0 bases from V and 1 base from J, with 10 bases between. The CDR3 nucleotides are TGTGCCTGGAGTGTACAGGGATCTTCCTACGAGCAGTACTTC. Translated, it gives CAWSVQGSSYEQYF.

The chain combines TRBV5-1 with TRBJ2-5, with a weak D call TRBD2 (6 bases). Trimming shortened V by 1 base and J by 0 bases, and 7 bases separated the two germline ends. CDR3 length equals 14 residues. Germline values: CDR1 SGHRS, CDR2 YFSETQ. The CDR3 is CASSLTSNQETQYF. Here the CDR3 DNA reads TGCGCCAGCAGCTTGACTAGCAACCAAGAGACCCAGTACTTC. The whole variable domain, filled in from reference TRBV5-1 and TRBJ2-5, reads KAGVTQTPRYLIKTRGQQVTLSCSPISGHRSVSWYQQTPGQGLQFLFEYFSETQRNKGNFPGRFSGRQFSNSRSEMNVSTLELGDSALYLCASSLTSNQETQYFGPGTRLLVL.

The chain is built from TRBV2 and TRBJ2-4, with TRBD2 identical over 12 bases. V was clipped by 4 bases and J by 1 base; unmatched bases: 5. Germline-derived CDR1 and CDR2 are SNHLY and FYNNEI. This CDR3 comprises 17 residues. In nucleotides, the CDR3 is TGTGCCAGCAGTGCTCCTAGCGGGAGGGCCGCCAAAAACATTCAGTACTTC. This sequence encodes CASSAPSGRAAKNIQYF.

The chain couples TRBV27 to TRBJ2-1; D ambiguous. CDR3 size: 13 residues. CDR1 is MNHEY, CDR2 SMNVEV, per germline (reference sequence). The V end was cut by 1 base, the J end by 6 bases, with 7 bases between. In DNA form, the CDR3 reads TGTGCCAGCAGTTTATGGCTCACCAATGAGCAGTTCTTC. It codes for CASSLWLTNEQFF.

The chain has TRBV7-8 and TRBJ1-2; D remains unclear. Trimming shortened V by 6 bases and J by 4 bases, and 15 bases separated the two germline ends. The CDR3 spans 14 residues. In germline, CDR1 is SGHVS, CDR2 FQNEAQ. CDR3 amino acids: CASSPSEGTYGYTF. CDR3 DNA sequence: TGTGCCAGCAGTCCAAGCGAGGGCACCTATGGCTACACCTTC.

The rearrangement links TRBV12-3 or TRBV12-4 to TRBJ2-7; D may be TRBD2 (6 bases). Trimming removed 5 bases from V and 0 bases from J, with 11 bases in between. CDR3 length equals 14 residues. In nucleotides, the CDR3 is TGTGCCAGCAGTCAAATGACTAGCTCCTACGAGCAGTACTTC. Protein product: CASSQMTSSYEQYF.

The J gene is TRBJ2-7, the V gene TRBV12-3 or TRBV12-4; weak D call: TRBD1 (5 bases). The CDR3 length is 15 residues. V gave up 5 bases and J gave up 3 bases, with 17 bases separating them. CDR3 nucleotides: TGTGCCAGCAGTCCCAGCGTTGGGGCAGACTACGAGCAGTACTTC. Translation gives CASSPSVGADYEQYF.

The CDR3 nucleotides read TGTGCCAGCAGCCAAGATACCAACACCGGGGAGCTGTTTTTT. This gives the protein CASSQDTNTGELFF. This chain uses TRBV3-1 with TRBJ2-2, with no clear D. The CDR3 runs to 14 residues. Germline V lookup: CDR1 LGHDT, CDR2 YNNKEL (reference sequence). V was trimmed by 0 bases and J by 2 bases, leaving 4 bases between them.

The chain carries TRBV9 and TRBJ1-2; TRBD1 matches 7 bases. The CDR3 has 14 residues. The germline gives CDR1 SGDLS, CDR2 YYNGEE. The J segment lost 4 bases and the V segment lost 3 bases, leaving 6 bases of the junction unmatched. DNA for the CDR3: TGTGCCAGCAGCGCTCCGCAGGGGGTCTATGGCTACACCTTC. Its translation is CASSAPQGVYGYTF.

The table lists this clonotype with a count of one. The rearrangement links TRBV5-4 to TRBJ2-2; no clear D gene. The germline V gene encodes CDR1 SGHNT and CDR2 YYREEE (reference sequence). CDR3 length: 12 residues. Trimming pared 2 bases from V and 7 bases from J, leaving 6 bases between. CDR3 protein: CASSFGGGELFF. CDR3 coding DNA: TGTGCCAGCAGCTTTGGCGGCGGGGAGCTGTTTTTT.

The gene calls are TRBV30 and TRBJ2-3, with D perhaps matching TRBD1 or TRBD2 (5 bases each). This CDR3 has 18 amino acids. With 1 base removed from V and 4 bases from J, the gap between germline ends came to 24 bases. Germline CDR1 reads GTSNPN; CDR2 reads SVGIG (reference sequence). CDR3 sequence reads: CAWSEDPGGPGLPDTQYF. CDR3 sequence (DNA): TGTGCCTGGAGTGAAGACCCTGGCGGACCGGGGCTCCCAGATACGCAGTATTTT.

This chain links TRBV5-4 with TRBJ2-5; 7 bases fit TRBD2. The germline V gene encodes CDR1 SGHNT and CDR2 YYREEE (reference sequence). This CDR3 contains 15 residues. V shed 2 bases and J 5 bases; nucleotides not matched to a gene: 9. The CDR3 coding sequence is TGTGCCAGCAGCTTTGGCAGGACCGGGAGGGAGACCCAGTACTTC. It translates to CASSFGRTGRETQYF.

This sequence joins TRBV30 and TRBJ1-1; the D is unclear. The CDR3 contains 12 residues. Deletions cut 5 bases from V and 3 bases from J, with 10 bases between. Germline V CDR1 and CDR2: GTSNPN, SVGIG (reference sequence). The CDR3 sequence: CAWLPGDTEAFF. CDR3 sequence (DNA): TGTGCCTGGCTGCCTGGGGACACTGAAGCTTTCTTT.

This chain joins TRBV18 and TRBJ2-6; 10 bases align to TRBD2. V shed 6 bases, J shed 1 base, and the junction held 12 bases outside the gene matches. CDR1 and CDR2 from the germline V gene are KGHSH and LQKENI. The CDR3 consists of 19 residues. The DNA of the CDR3 is TGTGCCAGCTCTCCCTCGGTAGCGGGAGGCCTTTCTGGGGCCAACGTCCTGACTTTC. Its protein product is CASSPSVAGGLSGANVLTF.

The V call is TRBV29-1, the J call TRBJ1-1; weak D call: TRBD1 (5 bases). Looked up from germline, CDR1 is SQVTM and CDR2 is ANQGSEA. V shed 4 bases and J shed 6 bases, with 9 bases lying between them. The CDR3 length is 11 residues. The CDR3 loop is CSVARGSEAFF. The DNA for the CDR3 is TGCAGCGTTGCGCGGGGGTCTGAAGCTTTCTTT.

The V call is TRBV4-1, the J call TRBJ2-3; 7 nucleotides agree with TRBD2. J was trimmed by 0 bases and V by 1 base; bases with no gene match: 1. The CDR3 runs 15 residues. The germline V gene has CDR1 MGHRA and CDR2 YSYEKL. CDR3 amino acids: CASSQGLASTDTQYF. The CDR3 DNA reads TGCGCCAGCAGCCAAGGACTAGCTAGCACAGATACGCAGTATTTT.